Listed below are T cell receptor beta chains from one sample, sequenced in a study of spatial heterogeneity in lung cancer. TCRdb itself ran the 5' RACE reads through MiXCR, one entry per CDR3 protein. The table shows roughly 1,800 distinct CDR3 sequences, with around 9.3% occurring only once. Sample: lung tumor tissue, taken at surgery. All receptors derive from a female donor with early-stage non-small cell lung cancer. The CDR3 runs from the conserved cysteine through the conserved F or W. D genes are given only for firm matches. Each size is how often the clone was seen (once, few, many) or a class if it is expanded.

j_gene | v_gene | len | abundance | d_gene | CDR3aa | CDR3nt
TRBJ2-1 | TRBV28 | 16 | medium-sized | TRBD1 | CASSPLGDRVFGEQFF | TGTGCCAGCAGTCCCCTAGGGGACAGGGTATTTGGTGAGCAGTTCTTC
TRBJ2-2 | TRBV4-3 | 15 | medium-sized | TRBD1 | CASSQGTGATGELFF | TGCGCCAGCAGCCAAGGGACAGGGGCCACCGGGGAGCTGTTTTTT
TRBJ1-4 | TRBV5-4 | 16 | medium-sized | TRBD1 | CASSQGQGITNEKLFF | TGTGCCAGCAGCCAAGGACAGGGGATAACTAATGAAAAACTGTTTTTT
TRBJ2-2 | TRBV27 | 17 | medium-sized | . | CASSHELSPSYTGELFF | TGTGCCAGCAGCCATGAATTAAGTCCCAGCTACACCGGGGAGCTGTTTTTT
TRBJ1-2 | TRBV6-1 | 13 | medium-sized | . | CASSEPQNYGYTF | TGTGCCAGCAGTGAACCGCAGAACTATGGCTACACCTTC
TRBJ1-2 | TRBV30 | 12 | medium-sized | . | CAWSVWGYGYTF | TGTGCCTGGAGTGTTTGGGGATATGGCTACACCTTC
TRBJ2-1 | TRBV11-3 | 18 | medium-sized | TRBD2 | CASSLPLLAGGSDNEQFF | TGTGCCAGCAGCTTACCTCTACTTGCGGGAGGGTCCGACAATGAGCAGTTCTTC
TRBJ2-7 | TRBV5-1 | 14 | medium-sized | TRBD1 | CASSLQGAGYEQYF | TGCGCCAGCAGCTTGCAGGGGGCCGGTTACGAGCAGTACTTC
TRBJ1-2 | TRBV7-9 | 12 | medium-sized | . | CASSFDLYGYTF | TGTGCCAGCAGCTTCGACCTCTATGGCTACACCTTC
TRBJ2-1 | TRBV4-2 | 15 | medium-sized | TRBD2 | CASSQVEQRELGEFF | TGTGCCAGCAGCCAAGTCGAACAGCGGGAGCTGGGGGAGTTCTTC
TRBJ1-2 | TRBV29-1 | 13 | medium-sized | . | CSVTPRGGYGYTF | TGCAGCGTTACACCCCGGGGGGGCTATGGCTACACCTTC
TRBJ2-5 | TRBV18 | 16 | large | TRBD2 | CASSPPGTSGQETQYF | TGTGCCAGCTCACCACCCGGGACTAGCGGACAAGAGACCCAGTACTTC